Many counts were recorded for the clone carrying this T cell receptor beta chain. This specimen belongs to a study of neurological immune-mediated disorders. CDR1 is SGHRS, CDR2 YFSETQ, per germline. J lost 4 bases, V lost 1 base, and 9 bases had no gene match. The CDR3 spans 16 residues. From the 5' RACE reads, TCRdb called clonotypes with MiXCR, one entry per CDR3 protein. In the table there are tens of thousands of distinct CDR3 sequences, around 2.6% of which are singletons. The chain carries TRBV5-1 and TRBJ2-3; TRBD2 agrees at 7 bases. This TCR came from a woman aged 25-40 years with multiple sclerosis. The sequencing input was PBMCs. The CDR3 reads CASSLSPGGGPDTQYF. CDR3 bases: TGCGCCAGCAGCTTGTCCCCGGGAGGTGGCCCAGATACGCAGTATTTT.